One and the same sample provided the 19 T cell receptor beta chains below, sequenced in a study of blood T cell repertoires in COVID-19 (TCRdb year 2020). The library relied on the immunoSEQ multiplex PCR assay. TCRdb holds this immuneACCESS table with in-frame rearrangements only. Some clones are missing; in checked studies, unresolved V genes explain under half, and the rest has no known cause. The sample contains 350,000 or so clones, about 89% of them found a single time. 8.5% to 12% of the sample is in the top ten clones. Sequencing input: peripheral blood. The receptors here all came from a woman in her twenties or thirties with COVID-19, enrolled during active disease.

V usage is TRBV24-1 and J usage is TRBJ2-6, with 10 bases identical to TRBD2. The trim removed 5 bases at V and 3 bases at J, leaving 6 bases unmatched. This CDR3 has 17 residues. The germline CDR1 and CDR2 sequences are KGHDR and SFDVKD. In DNA form, the CDR3 reads TGTGCCACCAGTGGAGCGGGAGGGCCTCTTGGGGCCAACGTCCTGACTTTC. It yields the protein CATSGAGGPLGANVLTF.

The chain combines TRBV5-1 with TRBJ2-1; 8 bases align to TRBD2. The CDR3 extends over 16 amino acids. The germline V gene encodes CDR1 SGHRS and CDR2 YFSETQ. Losses at the gene ends were 3 bases for V and 4 bases for J; bases not matched to a gene: 9. The CDR3 sequence: CASSSLPGLDYNEQFF. The CDR3 bases are TGCGCCAGCAGCTCCCTCCCGGGACTAGATTACAATGAGCAGTTCTTC.

The chain has TRBV29-1 and TRBJ2-7; a weak D match, TRBD1 (6 bases). Trimming cost V 7 bases and J 5 bases, with 21 bases left between them. The CDR3 is made up of 14 amino acids. Germline-derived CDR1 and CDR2 are SQVTM and ANQGSEA. The CDR3: CSALPGTPGNEQYF. The CDR3, as DNA: TGCAGCGCTTTACCCGGGACACCAGGAAACGAGCAGTACTTC.

This chain connects TRBV5-4 to TRBJ2-3; 11 nucleotides align to TRBD2. The V segment lost 4 bases and the J segment 0 bases; nucleotides outside the gene matches: 4. Germline values: CDR1 SGHNT, CDR2 YYREEE (reference sequence). This CDR3 has 16 residues. CDR3 DNA: TGTGCCAGCAGCCCGAGGACTAGCGGGAGCACAGATACGCAGTATTTT. Amino acids: CASSPRTSGSTDTQYF.

The J gene is TRBJ2-1, the V gene TRBV19; TRBD2 aligns across 11 bases. The length of the CDR3 is 16 residues. V was pared by 3 bases and J by 7 bases, with 8 bases of the junction left unmatched. CDR1 is LNHDA, CDR2 SQIVND, per germline (reference sequence). The CDR3 reads CASSILLAGEWNEQFF. CDR3 nucleotides: TGTGCCAGTAGTATCCTACTAGCGGGAGAGTGGAATGAGCAGTTCTTC.

The chain's CDR3 is CASSPGTSGIGQYF. The DNA of the CDR3 is TGTGCCAGCAGTCCCGGGACTAGCGGGATAGGGCAGTACTTC. This rearrangement joins TRBV27 to TRBJ2-7, with 13 bases identical to TRBD2. The CDR3 sequence is 14 residues long. Germline CDR1 is MNHEY and CDR2 is SMNVEV (reference sequence). V gave up 5 bases and J gave up 9 bases; unmatched junction bases: 7.

V and J are TRBV9 and TRBJ1-5; D perhaps matches TRBD1 (5 bases). The CDR3 runs 15 residues. The V and J ends lost 7 bases and 6 bases respectively, with 20 bases between them. CDR1 is SGDLS and CDR2 is YYNGEE in the germline V gene. In DNA, the CDR3 is TGTGCCAGCTCTCCGGGACTGGAGACCGTTCAGCCCCAGCATTTT. It is translated as CASSPGLETVQPQHF.

The chain uses TRBV7-8 and TRBJ2-2; TRBD2 is a possible D gene (6 bases). Germline values: CDR1 SGHVS, CDR2 FQNEAQ. Trimming stripped 5 bases from V and 7 bases from J, with 14 bases between. The CDR3 consists of 14 residues. The CDR3 region is CASSIRTNGGELFF. CDR3 in DNA: TGTGCCAGCAGCATACGGACTAATGGCGGGGAGCTGTTTTTT.

The chain employs TRBV11-2 and TRBJ2-1, with D perhaps TRBD2 (6 bases). V lost 1 base and J lost 8, with 18 bases in between. The CDR3 spans 16 residues. Germline values: CDR1 SGHAT, CDR2 FQNNGV. As DNA, the CDR3 is TGTGCCAGCAGCTTAGGAAGGATGCTAGCGCCGGATGAGCAGTTCTTC. Its protein is CASSLGRMLAPDEQFF.

The gene calls are TRBV6-6 and TRBJ1-6; a weak D match, TRBD1 (5 bases). Germline lookup yields CDR1 MNHNY and CDR2 SVGAGI (reference sequence). Trimming pared 3 bases from V and 8 bases from J, leaving 14 bases between. The CDR3 is made up of 15 amino acids. CDR3 sequence (DNA): TGTGCCAGCAGTTATGGGGCCTGGCCGGATTCACCCCTCCACTTT. Translated: CASSYGAWPDSPLHF.

The chain couples TRBV10-3 to TRBJ2-3, with a tentative D call TRBD1 (6 bases). Trimming removed 6 bases from V and 1 base from J, with 8 bases in between. This CDR3 spans 13 amino acids. Germline lookup yields CDR1 ENHRY and CDR2 SYGVKD. Written as DNA, the CDR3 is TGTGCCATCAGCCGGACAGGCACAGATACGCAGTATTTT. Translated: CAISRTGTDTQYF.

The chain couples TRBV5-1 to TRBJ2-7, with TRBD1 matching 8 bases. Germline CDR1 reads SGHRS; CDR2 reads YFSETQ. The CDR3 length is 15 residues. The J segment lost 5 bases and the V segment lost 5 bases, leaving 12 bases of the junction unmatched. Here the CDR3 DNA reads TGCGCCAGCAGGTCGATGAGGACAGGGAACCACGAGCAGTACTTC. Encoded protein: CASRSMRTGNHEQYF.

The rearrangement joins TRBV3-1 (or the pseudogene TRBV3-2) to TRBJ1-1; unclear D gene. The CDR3 extends over 15 amino acids. With 4 bases removed from V and 0 bases from J, the gap between germline ends came to 12 bases. Germline CDR1 LGHDT, CDR2 YNNKEL (reference sequence). CDR3 residues: CASSPVGRLNTEAFF. The CDR3 coding sequence is TGTGCCAGCAGCCCAGTCGGCAGGTTGAACACTGAAGCTTTCTTT.

The CDR3 nucleotides are TGTGCCAGCAGTTTAGCGGGAGGGCCAAACGAGCAGTTCTTC. This codes for CASSLAGGPNEQFF. This chain connects TRBV9 to TRBJ2-1; TRBD2 agrees at 11 bases. From germline, CDR1 is SGDLS and CDR2 YYNGEE. This CDR3 comprises 14 residues. With V trimmed by 5 bases and J by 10 bases, 8 bases remained unmatched.

This clone was observed a few times. The chain is built from TRBV4-1 and TRBJ1-1; D is perhaps TRBD1 (5 bases). Germline V gene sequence: CDR1 MGHRA, CDR2 YSYEKL. V was clipped by 1 base and J by 1 base, with 10 bases between them. CDR3 length: 15 amino acids. CDR3 bases: TGCGCCAGCAGCCAAGGCCTGGGGGGGAACACTGAAGCTTTCTTT. The encoded protein is CASSQGLGGNTEAFF.

V usage is TRBV9 and J usage is TRBJ2-5, with TRBD1 as a possible D gene (7 bases). V shed 0 bases and J shed 4 bases, with 13 bases lying between them. Germline CDR1 is SGDLS and CDR2 is YYNGEE. The CDR3 sequence is 15 residues long. The CDR3 protein is CASSVAAQGGETQYF. Here the CDR3 DNA reads TGTGCCAGCAGCGTAGCTGCGCAGGGGGGAGAGACCCAGTACTTC.

The chain couples TRBV5-4 to TRBJ2-5, with D perhaps TRBD1 (6 bases). The CDR3 sequence is 13 residues long. The germline V gene has CDR1 SGHNT and CDR2 YYREEE (reference sequence). V lost 7 bases to trimming and J lost 3 bases, with 13 bases between them. This chain's CDR3 is CASQRQAEETQYF. The CDR3 nucleotides are TGTGCCAGCCAAAGACAGGCAGAAGAGACCCAGTACTTC.

The chain has TRBV4-2 and TRBJ2-7; D is ambiguous. This CDR3 has 13 residues. Per the germline V gene, CDR1 is LGHNA and CDR2 is YNFKEQ. V was clipped by 0 bases and J by 6 bases, with 9 bases between them. CDR3 coding DNA: TGTGCCAGCAGCCAAGAGAGGAGAGCCGAGCAGTACTTC. Translating it yields CASSQERRAEQYF.

This chain uses TRBV28 with TRBJ2-2; the D gene is possibly TRBD2 (5 bases). Germline V CDR1 and CDR2: MDHEN, SYDVKM. This CDR3 region has 13 residues. Trimming took 3 bases from V and 6 from J, leaving 8 bases between them. CDR3 in DNA: TGTGCCAGCAGTTTGAGCGGCGCCGGGGAGCTGTTTTTT. As protein: CASSLSGAGELFF. The full variable domain, completed using reference TRBV28 and TRBJ2-2, is DVKVTQSSRYLVKRTGEKVFLECVQDMDHENMFWYRQDPGLGLRLIYFSYDVKMKEKGDIPEGYSVSREKKERFSLILESASTNQTSMYLCASSLSGAGELFFGEGSRLTVL.